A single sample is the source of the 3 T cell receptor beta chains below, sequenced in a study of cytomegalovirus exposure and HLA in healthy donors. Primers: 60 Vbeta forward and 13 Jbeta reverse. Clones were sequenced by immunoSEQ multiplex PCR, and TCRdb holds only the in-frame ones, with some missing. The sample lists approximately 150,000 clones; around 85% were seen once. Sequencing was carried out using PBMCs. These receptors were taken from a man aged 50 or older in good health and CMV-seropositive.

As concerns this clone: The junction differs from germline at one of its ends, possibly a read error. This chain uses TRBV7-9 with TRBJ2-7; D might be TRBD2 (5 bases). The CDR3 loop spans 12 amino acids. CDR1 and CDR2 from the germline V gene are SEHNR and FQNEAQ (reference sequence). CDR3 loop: CSSSSSRGQQYF. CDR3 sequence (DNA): TGTTCCAGCAGCTCTAGCAGAGGGCAGCAGTACTTC.

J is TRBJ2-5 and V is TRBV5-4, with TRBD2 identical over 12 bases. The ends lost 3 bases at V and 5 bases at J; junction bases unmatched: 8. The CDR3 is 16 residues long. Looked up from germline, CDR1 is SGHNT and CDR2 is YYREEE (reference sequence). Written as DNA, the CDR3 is TGTGCCAGCAGCTCCCTAGCGGGGGGGCGGGGGGAGACCCAGTACTTC. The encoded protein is CASSSLAGGRGETQYF.

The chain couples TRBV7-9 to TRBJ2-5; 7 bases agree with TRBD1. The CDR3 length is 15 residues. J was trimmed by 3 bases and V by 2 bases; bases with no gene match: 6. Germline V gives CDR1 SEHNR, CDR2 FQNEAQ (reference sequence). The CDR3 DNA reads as TGTGCCAGCAGCTTAAGGCAGGGGGTCGAAGAGACCCAGTACTTC. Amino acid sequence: CASSLRQGVEETQYF.